Each of the 32 T cell receptor beta chains below was sequenced from the same sample in a study of blood T cells in healthy people across ages. Primed by a sample-barcoded 5' primer and a J-beta primer mix, a second PCR proceeded for about 7 to 12 cycles. One entry per CDR3 protein results from TCRdb running MiXCR on the 5' RACE reads. The table includes 920,000 or so distinct CDR3 sequences, 40% to 50% detected once. The material sequenced was blood. The receptors originated from a woman aged 55-75 years in good health.

This clonotype appeared a few times. The rearrangement links TRBV12-3 or TRBV12-4 to TRBJ2-7, with TRBD1 as a possible D gene (5 bases). V was pared by 4 bases and J by 0 bases, with 7 bases between. This CDR3 comprises 13 residues. The CDR3 DNA reads TGTGCCAGCAGTTCAGACAGCTCCTACGAGCAGTACTTC. Protein: CASSSDSSYEQYF.

This clonotype occurred a few times. This sequence joins TRBV6-1 and TRBJ1-5, with 11 bases aligning to TRBD1. The V segment lost 7 bases and the J segment 4 bases; nucleotides outside the gene matches: 6. The CDR3 is 15 amino acids. The germline gives CDR1 MNHNS, CDR2 SASEGT. CDR3 DNA sequence: TGTGCCAGCATGGCGGGACAGGGGGGGAATCAGCCCCAGCATTTT. As protein: CASMAGQGGNQPQHF.

The chain is built from TRBV29-1 and TRBJ2-5; D not resolved. Trimming left V 4 bases short and J 11 bases short, with 11 bases between. The CDR3 spans 10 residues. Germline CDR1 reads SQVTM; CDR2 reads ANQGSEA. Written as DNA, the CDR3 is TGCAGCGTTGGTAGTGGTGAGCAGTACTTC. It translates to CSVGSGEQYF.

This clonotype has a handful of counts. The chain couples TRBV27 to TRBJ2-3, with TRBD2 matching 11 bases. Trimming removed 6 bases from V and 4 bases from J; junction bases left unmatched: 12. This CDR3 spans 17 amino acids. Germline-derived CDR1 and CDR2 are MNHEY and SMNVEV (reference sequence). The CDR3 reads CASSRGRTSGRADTQYF. The CDR3 nucleotides read TGTGCCAGCAGCCGGGGCCGAACTAGCGGGAGAGCAGATACGCAGTATTTT.

V is TRBV9 and J is TRBJ2-3; TRBD2 aligns across 15 bases. Germline CDR1 is SGDLS and CDR2 is YYNGEE. The CDR3 extends over 18 amino acids. Trimming removed 4 bases from V and 14 bases from J; junction bases left unmatched: 20. The CDR3 reads CASSPGTSGRILGRYAYF. Here the CDR3 DNA reads TGTGCCAGCAGCCCCGGGACTAGCGGGAGGATTTTGGGCAGATACGCGTATTTT.

The chain is built from TRBV19 and TRBJ2-5; 7 nucleotides line up with TRBD1. Germline assignment: CDR1 LNHDA and CDR2 SQIVND (reference sequence). This CDR3 contains 13 residues. V shed 0 bases and J 7 bases; nucleotides not matched to a gene: 2. CDR3 sequence reads: CASSIDRQGTQYF. The CDR3 region has the DNA TGTGCCAGTAGTATAGATCGACAGGGGACCCAGTACTTC.

This clonotype was detected only a few times. This chain connects TRBV12-3 or TRBV12-4 to TRBJ2-3; the match to TRBD2 covers 9 bases. The junction had 8 bases not matched to a gene; V was cut back by 9 bases and J by 4 bases. The CDR3 runs 14 residues. The CDR3 reads CASVISGRPDTQYF. For the CDR3, the DNA is TGTGCCAGTGTAATTAGCGGGAGACCAGATACGCAGTATTTT.

This clonotype occurred a few times. The gene calls are TRBV10-3 and TRBJ1-4; 7 bases match TRBD1. Germline-derived CDR1 and CDR2 are ENHRY and SYGVKD. The V and J ends lost 5 bases and 4 bases, in that order; junction bases with no gene match: 4. The CDR3 runs to 14 residues. The CDR3 here is CAISRTGDNEKLFF. CDR3 sequence (DNA): TGTGCCATCAGTCGGACAGGAGATAATGAAAAACTGTTTTTT.

About this clonotype itself: Mismatch with germline at one junction end may stem from a read error. The V gene is TRBV29-1, the J gene TRBJ2-3, with 8 positions matching TRBD1. This CDR3 contains 17 residues. Germline V gene sequence: CDR1 SQVTM, CDR2 ANQGSEA. The CDR3 loop reads CSVEDLRQDRVSDTRYF. DNA of the CDR3: TGCAGCGTTGAAGATCTTCGGCAGGACAGGGTGTCAGATACGCGGTATTTT.

Here the CDR3 DNA reads TGTGCCAGCAGCTTCCAGGGACAGGGGACTGAAGCTTTCTTT. Protein product: CASSFQGQGTEAFF. The rearrangement joins TRBV7-9 to TRBJ1-1; TRBD1 agrees at 10 bases. Germline V gene data show CDR1 as SEHNR and CDR2 as FQNEAQ (reference sequence). The V segment lost 3 bases and the J segment 5 bases; nucleotides outside the gene matches: 3. CDR3 length: 14 amino acids.

A note on this clonotype: This may stem from a read error, because a much larger clone lies one nucleotide away. V usage is TRBV29-1 and J usage is TRBJ2-2, with 9 bases fitting TRBD1. Germline assignment: CDR1 SQVTM and CDR2 ANQGSEA. This CDR3 has 13 amino acids. CDR3 sequence (DNA): TGCAGCGCCGACAGGGGGTACACCGGGGGGCTGTTTTTT. Its translation is CSADRGYTGGLFF.

This clonotype showed up just a few times. This rearrangement joins TRBV7-6 to TRBJ2-7; TRBD2 agrees at 11 bases. Germline loops: CDR1 SGHVS, CDR2 FNYEAQ. The CDR3 is 15 residues long. The trim removed 4 bases at V and 3 bases at J, leaving 5 bases unmatched. The CDR3 reads CASSSGLADLYEQYF. The CDR3 nucleotides are TGTGCCAGCAGCTCGGGACTAGCGGACCTCTACGAGCAGTACTTC.

This clonotype was found many times. J is TRBJ2-1 and V is TRBV28, with D possibly TRBD1 on 5 matching bases. The V gene's germline CDR1 is MDHEN and CDR2 SYDVKM. The CDR3 is 13 residues long. The germline V and J ends were trimmed by 6 bases and 5 bases, with 11 bases remaining between them. The CDR3 reads CASSRDVNNEQFF. For the CDR3, the DNA is TGTGCCAGCAGCAGGGATGTGAACAATGAGCAGTTCTTC.

Comment on this clonotype: Germline and junction disagree at one end, which may indicate a read error. V gene TRBV4-1 combines with J gene TRBJ1-6; tentative D call: TRBD1 (5 bases). This CDR3 spans 15 amino acids. Germline CDR1 reads MGHRA; CDR2 reads YSYEKL. CDR3 sequence: CASSQDPQGNSPLHF. For the CDR3, the DNA is TGCGCCAGCAGCCAAGATCCCCAGGGTAATTCACCCCTACACTTT.

This sequence joins TRBV28 and TRBJ1-2, with D perhaps matching TRBD1 (6 bases). Per germline, CDR1 MDHEN and CDR2 SYDVKM. The CDR3 runs to 14 residues. Trimming cost V 7 bases and J 3 bases, with 15 bases left between them. The CDR3 loop is CASTSDSRDYGYTF. The CDR3 DNA reads TGTGCCAGCACTTCGGACAGCCGTGACTATGGCTACACCTTC.

This clonotype was counted many times. The genes are TRBV10-3 and TRBJ2-3; tentatively, D is TRBD1 (6 bases). Germline V lookup: CDR1 ENHRY, CDR2 SYGVKD. The CDR3 is 14 amino acids. The V end lost 4 bases, the J end lost 9 bases, and 17 bases lay between the germline ends. DNA for the CDR3: TGTGCCATCAGTGGGGACACCGGTCCCGCCACGCAGTATTTT. As protein: CAISGDTGPATQYF.

This clonotype was counted only a few times. V is TRBV27 and J is TRBJ2-5; 7 bases line up with TRBD2. The DNA end lines up better with TRBJ2-7; the J call may be wrong. The germline gives CDR1 MNHEY, CDR2 SMNVEV (reference sequence). The CDR3 is 13 residues long. DNA for the CDR3: TGTGCCAGCAGCCGCGGGGGTGGATACGAGCAGTACTTC. It encodes CASSRGGGYEQYF.

A few counts support this clonotype. The chain recombines TRBV12-3 or TRBV12-4 with TRBJ1-5, with 9 bases matching TRBD1. This CDR3 has 14 residues. Germline trimming cut 3 bases from V and 8 bases from J; bases unmatched to any gene: 5. The CDR3 sequence: CASSFTGGLEPQHF. CDR3 sequence (DNA): TGTGCCAGCAGTTTTACAGGGGGCTTGGAGCCCCAGCATTTT.

V usage is TRBV7-8 and J usage is TRBJ2-1; 7 bases match TRBD1. The ends lost 5 bases at V and 6 bases at J; junction bases unmatched: 7. The CDR3 has 14 amino acids. CDR1 and CDR2 (germline): SGHVS, FQNEAQ. CDR3 bases: TGTGCCAGCAGCCCTGACAGGGTAGTCAATGAGCAGTTCTTC. It is translated as CASSPDRVVNEQFF.

This clonotype has more than one count but fewer than ten. V is TRBV5-1 and J is TRBJ2-7, with 9 bases matching TRBD2. There are 16 residues in the CDR3. V lost 0 bases, J lost 4 bases, and 8 bases stayed unmatched. CDR1 and CDR2 from the germline V gene are SGHRS and YFSETQ. The CDR3: CASSLGLAEQVYEQYF. DNA of the CDR3: TGCGCCAGCAGCTTGGGACTAGCGGAGCAAGTGTACGAGCAGTACTTC.

This clonotype was counted a few times. The chain employs TRBV3-1 and TRBJ2-1; D ambiguous. The CDR3 runs to 12 residues. V lost 5 bases and J lost 10, with 12 bases in between. CDR1 and CDR2 (germline): LGHDT, YNNKEL (reference sequence). CDR3 protein: CASSTTFREQFF. CDR3 DNA: TGTGCCAGCAGCACGACCTTCCGGGAGCAGTTCTTC.

On this clonotype: Since a much larger clone is just one base distant, this may be a read error. The chain carries TRBV30 and TRBJ2-2; the D gene is possibly TRBD2 (6 bases). Germline-derived CDR1 and CDR2 are GTSNPN and SVGIG (reference sequence). This CDR3 has 14 residues. CDR3 loop: CAWSGSHLTGGLFF. CDR3 nucleotides: TGTGCCTGGAGTGGATCACATCTCACCGGGGGGCTGTTTTTT.

This chain links TRBV7-7 with TRBJ2-7, with D unresolved. V lost 11 bases and J lost 0, with 20 bases in between. The CDR3 covers 15 residues. Germline V gene sequence: CDR1 SSHAT, CDR2 FNYEAQ (reference sequence). CDR3 in amino acids: CAERENELYSYEQYF. The CDR3, as DNA: TGTGCCGAGCGAGAGAACGAACTCTACTCCTACGAGCAGTACTTC.

This clonotype was seen a few times. V is TRBV12-3 or TRBV12-4 and J is TRBJ1-1; D gene ambiguous. The CDR3 extends over 13 amino acids. With 1 base removed from V and 7 bases from J, the gap between germline ends came to 10 bases. In DNA form, the CDR3 reads TGTGCCAGCAGTTTAGGGAGCAGCAATGAAGCTTTCTTT. Protein sequence: CASSLGSSNEAFF.

The chain uses TRBV9 and TRBJ2-1; 7 positions match TRBD1. V gave up 5 bases and J gave up 5 bases; unmatched junction bases: 7. From germline, CDR1 is SGDLS and CDR2 YYNGEE. This CDR3 is built from 14 residues. CDR3 sequence (DNA): TGTGCCAGCAGTTGGAGACAGGGCGACAATGAGCAGTTCTTC. Amino acid sequence: CASSWRQGDNEQFF.

The J gene is TRBJ2-2, the V gene TRBV5-1, with D perhaps matching TRBD2 (5 bases). The CDR3 runs to 13 residues. Germline CDR1 and CDR2: SGHRS and YFSETQ. V shed 3 bases and J shed 7 bases, with 10 bases lying between them. The CDR3, as DNA: TGCGCCAGCAGCTCTATCGGAGGCGGGGAGCTGTTTTTT. This sequence encodes CASSSIGGGELFF.

V usage is TRBV3-1 and J usage is TRBJ1-5; D remains ambiguous. Per the germline V gene, CDR1 is LGHDT and CDR2 is YNNKEL (reference sequence). Between the trimmed V and J ends, which lost 0 bases and 7 bases, there was a span of 7 bases. The CDR3 loop spans 13 amino acids. CDR3 DNA: TGTGCCAGCAGCCAAGATCGGTGGCAGCCCCAGCATTTT. This encodes CASSQDRWQPQHF. Drawing the rest from reference TRBV3-1 and TRBJ1-5, the complete variable domain is DTAVSQTPKYLVTQMGNDKSIKCEQNLGHDTMYWYKQDSKKFLKIMFSYNNKELIINETVPNRFSPKSPDKAHLNLHINSLELGDSAVYFCASSQDRWQPQHFGDGTRLSIL.

This chain joins TRBV24-1 and TRBJ2-3; TRBD2 matches at 11 bases. The junction had 8 bases not matched to a gene; V was cut back by 3 bases and J by 7 bases. The germline V gene has CDR1 KGHDR and CDR2 SFDVKD. The CDR3 spans 16 residues. In DNA form, the CDR3 reads TGTGCCACCAGTGATCCTAAGACTAGCGGGACCTATACGCAGTATTTT. Encoded protein: CATSDPKTSGTYTQYF.

V is TRBV27 and J is TRBJ2-4, with TRBD2 matching 7 bases. The J call may be in error: the DNA end matches TRBJ2-7 better. CDR1 MNHEY and CDR2 SMNVEV come from the germline V gene (reference sequence). There are 15 residues in the CDR3. The CDR3 DNA sequence: TGTGCCAGCAGTTTGCTGGCTAGCGGCCCCTACGAGCAGTACTTC. Translating it yields CASSLLASGPYEQYF.

The J gene is TRBJ1-2, the V gene TRBV12-3 or TRBV12-4; TRBD1 matches at 10 bases. V trimming: 8 bases; J trimming: 0 bases; junction bases outside the gene matches: 3. The CDR3 extends over 14 amino acids. The DNA of the CDR3 is TGTGCCAGCCGGGGACAGGGGCCTAACTATGGCTACACCTTC. Amino acid sequence: CASRGQGPNYGYTF.

There are many counts of this clonotype. V usage is TRBV12-3 or TRBV12-4 and J usage is TRBJ2-3, with D possibly matching TRBD2 (6 bases). The CDR3 extends over 11 amino acids. The V end was cut by 3 bases, the J end by 8 bases, with 6 bases between. The CDR3 sequence: CASSLEGTQYF. The CDR3 nucleotides read TGTGCCAGCAGTTTGGAGGGTACGCAGTATTTT.

The chain combines TRBV4-2 with TRBJ1-5; maybe TRBD1 (6 bases). The V gene's germline CDR1 is LGHNA and CDR2 YNFKEQ. Trimming shortened V by 1 base and J by 5 bases, and 15 bases separated the two germline ends. The CDR3 is 16 amino acids. CDR3 nucleotide sequence: TGTGCCAGCAGCCAAGTGGCAGGGGAGGACTATCAGCCCCAGCATTTT. It specifies CASSQVAGEDYQPQHF.